These 10 T cell receptor beta chains were all obtained from the same sample, sequenced in a study of cytomegalovirus exposure and HLA in healthy donors. Sequencing used immunoSEQ multiplex PCR; TCRdb keeps in-frame clones, though not all of them. The sample shows about 170,000 clones, less than 90% of them seen only once. Sequencing was performed on PBMCs. The receptors were sampled from a woman between 18 and 29 years old in good health and CMV-seronegative.

The V and J genes are TRBV10-3 and TRBJ2-7, with 9 bases fitting TRBD2. In germline, CDR1 is ENHRY, CDR2 SYGVKD. This CDR3 contains 14 residues. V shed 7 bases, J shed 4 bases, and the junction held 8 bases outside the gene matches. The CDR3 spells CAIKSGLAGYEQYF. CDR3 nucleotide sequence: TGTGCCATCAAGTCCGGGCTAGCGGGGTACGAGCAGTACTTC.

This rearrangement joins TRBV7-9 to TRBJ2-5, with a weak D call TRBD2 (6 bases). The germline V gene encodes CDR1 SEHNR and CDR2 FQNEAQ (reference sequence). V was shortened by 5 bases and J by 4 bases, with 14 bases between the two germline ends. The CDR3 extends over 14 amino acids. This CDR3 is CASSVGQGGETQYF. The CDR3 DNA reads as TGTGCCAGCAGCGTCGGGCAGGGAGGAGAGACCCAGTACTTC.

This clone was seen a single time. The chain uses TRBV5-6 and TRBJ2-7; tentatively, D is TRBD1 (6 bases). The CDR3 extends over 14 amino acids. Germline V gene sequence: CDR1 SGHDT, CDR2 YYEEEE. V shed 4 bases and J shed 1 base, with 12 bases lying between them. The CDR3 loop is CASSPGQNSYEQYF. CDR3 bases: TGTGCCAGCAGCCCAGGACAGAATTCCTACGAGCAGTACTTC.

The V call is TRBV4-3, the J call TRBJ2-3, with TRBD1 matching 7 bases. With 0 bases clipped from V and 5 bases from J, the junction kept 8 bases outside the gene matches. Germline V gene lookup returns CDR1 LGHNA and CDR2 YSLEER. The CDR3 consists of 16 residues. CDR3 nucleotide sequence: TGCGCCAGCAGCCAAGATAGACAGGGATCGGGAGATACGCAGTATTTT. Translating it yields CASSQDRQGSGDTQYF.

The V and J genes are TRBV5-1 and TRBJ1-2; a weak D match, TRBD1 (6 bases). Trimming took 0 bases from V and 0 from J, leaving 12 bases between them. CDR1 and CDR2 from the germline V gene are SGHRS and YFSETQ. The CDR3 covers 16 residues. DNA for the CDR3: TGCGCCAGCAGCTTGGCCCCCCCAGGGGCTAACTATGGCTACACCTTC. Its protein product is CASSLAPPGANYGYTF. Full variable domain (remainder filled in from reference TRBV5-1 and TRBJ1-2): KAGVTQTPRYLIKTRGQQVTLSCSPISGHRSVSWYQQTPGQGLQFLFEYFSETQRNKGNFPGRFSGRQFSNSRSEMNVSTLELGDSALYLCASSLAPPGANYGYTFGSGTRLTVV.

V and J are TRBV6-5 and TRBJ2-5; 7 bases match TRBD1. Trimming at V came to 6 bases and at J to 5 bases, leaving 3 bases not matched to a gene. Germline CDR1 and CDR2: MNHEY and SVGAGI. This CDR3 is 12 amino acids long. The CDR3 nucleotides read TGTGCCAGCAGCCTCAGGGGGGAGACCCAGTACTTC. This gives the protein CASSLRGETQYF.

This clone appeared a few times. This rearrangement joins TRBV6-1 to TRBJ2-3; TRBD2 matches 12 bases. With V trimmed by 2 bases and J by 4 bases, 1 base remained unmatched. Germline-derived CDR1 and CDR2 are MNHNS and SASEGT. This CDR3 is built from 15 residues. CDR3 residues: CASSELAGGPDTQYF. The CDR3 DNA reads as TGTGCCAGCAGTGAACTAGCGGGGGGGCCAGATACGCAGTATTTT.

The rearrangement joins TRBV29-1 to TRBJ2-7; 13 nucleotides match TRBD2. This CDR3 contains 15 residues. Trimming cost V 7 bases and J 6 bases; bases outside gene matches: 12. The germline gives CDR1 SQVTM, CDR2 ANQGSEA. This chain's CDR3 is CSAFRGLAGQREQYF. In DNA, the CDR3 is TGCAGCGCGTTTAGGGGACTAGCGGGACAGCGCGAGCAGTACTTC.

Here the CDR3 DNA reads TGCGCCAGCAGTGGGGGCATGAACACTGAAGCTTTCTTT. The encoded protein is CASSGGMNTEAFF. The chain combines TRBV10-1 with TRBJ1-1; D possibly corresponds to TRBD1 (5 bases). V lost 4 bases and J 0 bases, leaving 6 bases between the germline ends. The CDR3 runs 13 residues. The V gene's germline CDR1 is WNHNN and CDR2 SYGVQD (reference sequence).

The genes are TRBV5-1 and TRBJ1-1, with unresolved D. Germline CDR1 and CDR2: SGHRS and YFSETQ. V was shortened by 6 bases and J by 7 bases, with 13 bases between the two germline ends. The CDR3 consists of 12 residues. The CDR3 DNA sequence: TGCGCCAGCAAGTCGGGCGGGGTTGAAGCTTTCTTT. Translation gives CASKSGGVEAFF.